These T cell receptor beta chains were read from a single sample in a study of Ad26.COV2.S vaccination and SARS-CoV-2 variants. Clones were sequenced by immunoSEQ multiplex PCR, and TCRdb holds only the in-frame ones, with some missing. Among about 350,000 clones listed, approximately 90% were seen once. Sequencing was performed on peripheral blood, taken in a trial of Ad26.COV2.S vaccine versus placebo. The receptors here all came from a person aged 18-60 years who received the Ad26.COV2.S COVID-19 vaccine or a placebo. CDR3s leave out the opening cysteine and the closing phenylalanine or tryptophan. Fields, in order: clone size, V gene, J gene, CDR3 protein. Expanded clones get a size class; other rows say once, few or many, or leave the size out.

.	TRBV14	TRBJ2-2	ASSHYLNTGELF
once	TRBV4-1	TRBJ2-3	ASSHWQGTDTQY
.	TRBV29-1	TRBJ1-3	SVPGTGLGNTIY
.	TRBV14	TRBJ1-6	ASSQEVTKNSYNSPLH
.	TRBV9	TRBJ2-7	ASSVMASSSYEQY
.	TRBV2	TRBJ2-7	ASSVDRGYEQY
.	TRBV11-2	TRBJ1-1	ASSQNEQAF
.	TRBV9	TRBJ2-5	ASSVGSSGGAETQY
.	TRBV7-9	TRBJ2-3	ASSPLAGTPDTQY
.	TRBV7-3	TRBJ1-1	ASSPGANTEAF
.	TRBV2	TRBJ1-5	ASTILGGHQPQH
once	TRBV19	TRBJ1-2	ASSPSRGNYGYT
once	TRBV7-2	TRBJ2-5	ASSSYETPETQY
few	TRBV7-2	TRBJ2-1	ASSPHGGGAGGEQF
.	TRBV28	TRBJ2-1	ASSLERYNEQF
once	TRBV7-2	TRBJ2-5	ASSLLAALRETQY
.	TRBV6-5	TRBJ1-2	ASSYGSYLGYT
.	TRBV3-1/TRBV3-2	TRBJ2-3	ASSRSGLRDTQY
.	TRBV19	TRBJ2-1	ASTLGAGPNEQF
.	TRBV7-6	TRBJ1-1	ASSLAMGEAF
once	TRBV19	TRBJ1-6	ASSRGGADNSPLH